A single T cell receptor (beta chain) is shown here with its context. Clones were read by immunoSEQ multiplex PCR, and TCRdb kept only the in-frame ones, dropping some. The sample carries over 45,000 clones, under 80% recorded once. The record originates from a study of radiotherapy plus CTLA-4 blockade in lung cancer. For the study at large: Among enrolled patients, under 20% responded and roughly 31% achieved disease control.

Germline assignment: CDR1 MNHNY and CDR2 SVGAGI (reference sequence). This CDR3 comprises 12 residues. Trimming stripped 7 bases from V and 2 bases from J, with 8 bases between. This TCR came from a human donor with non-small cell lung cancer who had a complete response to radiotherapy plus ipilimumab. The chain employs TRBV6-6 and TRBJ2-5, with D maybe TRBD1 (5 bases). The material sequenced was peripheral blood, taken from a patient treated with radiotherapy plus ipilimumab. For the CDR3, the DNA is TGTGCCAGCAACAGGTATCAAGAGACCCAGTACTTC. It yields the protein CASNRYQETQYF.